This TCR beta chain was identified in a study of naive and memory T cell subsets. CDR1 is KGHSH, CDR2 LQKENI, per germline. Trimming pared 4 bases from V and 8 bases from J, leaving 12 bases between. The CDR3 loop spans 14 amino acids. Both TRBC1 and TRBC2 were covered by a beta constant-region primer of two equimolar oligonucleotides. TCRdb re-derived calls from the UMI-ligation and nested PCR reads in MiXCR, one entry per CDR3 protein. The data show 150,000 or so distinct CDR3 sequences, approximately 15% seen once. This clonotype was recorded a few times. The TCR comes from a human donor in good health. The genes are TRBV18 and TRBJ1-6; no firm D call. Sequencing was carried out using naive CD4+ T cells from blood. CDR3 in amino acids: CASSLGRGDSPLHF. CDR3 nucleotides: TGTGCCAGCTCACTCGGTCGAGGCGATTCACCCCTCCACTTT.